This TCR beta chain is drawn from a study of T cells after yellow fever vaccination. V was shortened by 3 bases and J by 0 bases, with 7 bases between the two germline ends. The CDR3 extends over 13 amino acids. Looked up from germline, CDR1 is DFQATT and CDR2 is SNEGSKA (reference sequence). TCRdb analysed the 5' RACE reads with MiXCR anew, one entry per CDR3 protein. Among around 400,000 distinct CDR3 sequences, 11% were seen once, and the ten largest hold around 19%. This specimen was PBMCs, taken on the day of the first yellow fever vaccination. V usage is TRBV20-1 and J usage is TRBJ2-3; D remains unclear. The source is a man aged 18 to 30 who received the YFV17D yellow fever vaccine. The CDR3 DNA reads TGCAGTGCTAGGATGGTTAGCACAGATACGCAGTATTTT. Its translation: CSARMVSTDTQYF.